The source of this T cell receptor (beta chain) is a study of control samples from healthy donors and cancer patients. Assay used: immunoSEQ multiplex PCR; TCRdb lists only in-frame clones, some missing. The data hold 150,000 to 200,000 clones, with 91% observed a single time. The CDR3 is made up of 15 amino acids. Per germline, CDR1 LGHNA and CDR2 YNFKEQ. Between the trimmed V and J ends, which lost 3 bases and 0 bases, there was a span of 12 bases. The material sequenced was blood. This TCR derives from a woman in her thirties in good health. The chain combines TRBV4-2 with TRBJ2-7, with a possible D match to TRBD2 (6 bases). CDR3 in amino acids: CASSQGDFGSYEQYF. The CDR3, as DNA: TGTGCCAGCAGCCAGGGGGACTTCGGCTCCTACGAGCAGTACTTC.